Here is one T cell receptor (beta chain) with its context. This sample is part of a study of cytomegalovirus exposure and HLA in healthy donors. As for the study in general: The roughly 120 validation repertoires used the same platform as the 600 to 750 first-cohort repertoires (as reported by a later analysis).

The V gene lost 3 bases and the J gene lost 0 bases, with 5 bases spanning the gap. This CDR3 is built from 13 residues. Germline CDR1 is SGHDT and CDR2 is YYEEEE. Method: immunoSEQ multiplex PCR; TCRdb's copy keeps in-frame clones and lacks some. The table records approximately 62,000 clones, under 95% of them present only once. The chain joins TRBV5-6 to TRBJ2-3; the D gene is possibly TRBD2 (5 bases). Input material: PBMCs. The origin of this receptor is a woman under 30 in good health and CMV-seronegative. CDR3 sequence (DNA): TGTGCCAGCAGCTGGACTAGCACAGATACGCAGTATTTT. Protein product: CASSWTSTDTQYF. The variable domain in full, completed from reference TRBV5-6 and TRBJ2-3, reads DAGVTQSPTHLIKTRGQQVTLRCSPKSGHDTVSWYQQALGQGPQFIFQYYEEEERQRGNFPDRFSGHQFPNYSSELNVNALLLGDSALYLCASSWTSTDTQYFGPGTRLTVL.